What follows are 29 T cell receptor beta chains derived from one specimen sequenced in a study of T cell changes during pregnancy in multiple sclerosis. Assay: immunoSEQ multiplex PCR; the TCRdb copy retains only in-frame clones and omits some. The sample records about 92,000 clones, roughly 92% being singletons. Source: peripheral blood, taken in the first trimester of pregnancy. These receptors all come from a female donor with multiple sclerosis, enrolled in a pregnancy study.

The rearrangement links TRBV28 to TRBJ1-5, with D uncertain. V lost 2 bases, J lost 5 bases, and 4 bases lay in between. Germline V lookup: CDR1 MDHEN, CDR2 SYDVKM. This CDR3 region has 12 residues. The CDR3 protein is CASSLPYQPQHF. The CDR3 region has the DNA TGTGCCAGCAGTTTACCATATCAGCCCCAGCATTTT.

The chain is built from TRBV27 and TRBJ2-3, with 7 bases lining up with TRBD2. The length of the CDR3 is 14 residues. Germline values: CDR1 MNHEY, CDR2 SMNVEV (reference sequence). Unmatched junction bases numbered 8, after V lost 2 bases and J lost 9 bases. The CDR3, as DNA: TGTGCCAGCAGTTTAAGCGGGGATTTCCAGACGCAGTATTTT. It is translated as CASSLSGDFQTQYF.

This clone has just one count. The chain carries TRBV19 and TRBJ1-5, with D unclear. Germline V CDR1 and CDR2: LNHDA, SQIVND (reference sequence). The CDR3 covers 12 residues. V was cut by 1 base and J by 6 bases, with 4 bases left in between. The chain's CDR3 is CASSIAVQPQHF. The CDR3, as DNA: TGTGCCAGTAGTATAGCTGTTCAGCCCCAGCATTTT.

The chain links TRBV19 to TRBJ2-1, with 16 bases fitting TRBD2. CDR1 is LNHDA, CDR2 SQIVND, per germline (reference sequence). CDR3 size: 19 residues. The trim removed 4 bases at V and 5 bases at J, leaving 11 bases unmatched. The CDR3 DNA reads TGTGCCAGTAGTACCGGGACTAGCGGGAGGGCCAAACCGGACAATGAGCAGTTCTTC. Its translation is CASSTGTSGRAKPDNEQFF.

V usage is TRBV23-1 and J usage is TRBJ2-1; 8 bases map to TRBD2. TRBV23-1 is recorded as an ORF, its role being uncertain. This CDR3 spans 15 amino acids. With 1 base clipped from V and 7 bases from J, the junction kept 6 bases outside the gene matches. CDR3 bases: TGCGCCAGCAGTCAATGCGGGACTAGGGCAAATGAGCAGTTCTTC. Its protein is CASSQCGTRANEQFF.

The genes are TRBV10-3 and TRBJ2-7; 8 bases map to TRBD1. This CDR3 region has 14 residues. V lost 10 bases to trimming and J lost 2 bases; unmatched junction nucleotides: 10. The germline gives CDR1 ENHRY, CDR2 SYGVKD. CDR3 residues: CATLDRGNPYEQYF. CDR3 nucleotides: TGTGCCACGCTCGACAGGGGTAACCCCTACGAGCAGTACTTC.

The CDR3 DNA reads TGTGCCAGTAGTAGGGCTAGCGGGAGCTATGAGCAGTTCTTC. Residues: CASSRASGSYEQFF. The chain has TRBV19 and TRBJ2-1, with 10 bases aligning to TRBD2. The ends lost 4 bases at V and 8 bases at J; junction bases unmatched: 5. The CDR3 consists of 14 residues. CDR1 is LNHDA and CDR2 is SQIVND in the germline V gene (reference sequence). The whole variable domain, remainder taken from reference TRBV19 and TRBJ2-1, is DGGITQSPKYLFRKEGQNVTLSCEQNLNHDAMYWYRQDPGQGLRLIYYSQIVNDFQKGDIAEGYSVSREKKESFPLTVTSAQKNPTAFYLCASSRASGSYEQFFGPGTRLTVL.

This chain links TRBV4-1 with TRBJ2-5; 7 nucleotides line up with TRBD2. Unmatched junction bases numbered 6, after V lost 2 bases and J lost 3 bases. CDR3 length: 15 amino acids. CDR1 is MGHRA, CDR2 YSYEKL, per germline. Here the CDR3 reads CASSQLNGGKETQYF. In nucleotides, the CDR3 is TGCGCCAGCAGCCAACTGAACGGGGGGAAAGAGACCCAGTACTTC.

This chain connects TRBV2 to TRBJ1-1; 7 bases fit TRBD1. CDR3 length equals 14 residues. V trimming: 7 bases; J trimming: 4 bases; junction bases outside the gene matches: 9. CDR1 is SNHLY, CDR2 FYNNEI, per germline. CDR3 nucleotides: TGTGCCAGCATTCTACAGGGGCACGGCACTGAAGCTTTCTTT. Encoded protein: CASILQGHGTEAFF.

J is TRBJ2-3 and V is TRBV2; TRBD2 matches 10 bases. CDR3 size: 18 residues. The V gene end was trimmed by 8 bases and the J gene end by 0 bases; junction bases not matched to a gene: 14. Germline V lookup: CDR1 SNHLY, CDR2 FYNNEI. As DNA, the CDR3 is TGTGCCAGCGGGTCCGGGACTAGCGCTACCACTAGCACAGATACGCAGTATTTT. This sequence encodes CASGSGTSATTSTDTQYF.

The chain couples TRBV2 to TRBJ1-2; TRBD1 might be the D (6 bases). The CDR3 sequence is 12 residues long. The germline V gene has CDR1 SNHLY and CDR2 FYNNEI. The V gene lost 5 bases and the J gene lost 6 bases, with 10 bases spanning the gap. The CDR3 loop is CASSTRQDGYTF. The CDR3 nucleotides read TGTGCCAGCAGTACTCGACAGGATGGCTACACCTTC.

This chain uses TRBV28 with TRBJ2-7; D perhaps matches TRBD1 (5 bases). The CDR3 loop spans 12 amino acids. With 8 bases removed from V and 0 bases from J, the gap between germline ends came to 8 bases. Germline V gene data show CDR1 as MDHEN and CDR2 as SYDVKM. The CDR3 DNA follows: TGTGCCAGCCGACAGTCCTCCTACGAGCAGTACTTC. Amino acids: CASRQSSYEQYF. Using reference TRBV28 and TRBJ2-7 for the parts outside the CDR3, the full variable domain is DVKVTQSSRYLVKRTGEKVFLECVQDMDHENMFWYRQDPGLGLRLIYFSYDVKMKEKGDIPEGYSVSREKKERFSLILESASTNQTSMYLCASRQSSYEQYFGPGTRLTVT.

The V and J genes are TRBV5-6 and TRBJ2-3; maybe TRBD2 (6 bases). CDR1 SGHDT and CDR2 YYEEEE come from the germline V gene. Trimming shortened V by 4 bases and J by 1 base, and 19 bases separated the two germline ends. The CDR3 runs 17 residues. The CDR3: CASSPSLGGVGTDTQYF. In nucleotides, the CDR3 is TGTGCCAGCAGCCCCTCTTTGGGGGGAGTGGGCACAGATACGCAGTATTTT.

In its sample, this clone was seen once. The chain recombines TRBV6-5 with TRBJ2-7; D gene ambiguous. There are 15 residues in the CDR3. Germline V gene data show CDR1 as MNHEY and CDR2 as SVGAGI. V was cut by 0 bases and J by 4 bases, with 13 bases left in between. CDR3 sequence: CASSYSLFQAYEQYF. CDR3 DNA sequence: TGTGCCAGCAGTTACTCCCTCTTCCAGGCTTACGAGCAGTACTTC.

The chain combines TRBV30 with TRBJ2-4, with TRBD1 matching over 10 bases. V lost 1 base, J lost 0 bases, and 9 bases stayed unmatched. Germline V gene sequence: CDR1 GTSNPN, CDR2 SVGIG (reference sequence). CDR3 length: 18 residues. As DNA, the CDR3 is TGTGCCTGGAGTGCCCTACCGGGACAGGGGCTAGCCAAAAACATTCAGTACTTC. The encoded protein is CAWSALPGQGLAKNIQYF. The whole variable domain, filled in from reference TRBV30 and TRBJ2-4, reads SQTIHQWPATLVQPVGSPLSLECTVEGTSNPNLYWYRQAAGRGLQLLFYSVGIGQISSEVPQNLSASRPQDRQFILSSKKLLLSDSGFYLCAWSALPGQGLAKNIQYFGAGTRLSVL.

The V call is TRBV6-6, the J call TRBJ1-2; TRBD1 aligns across 11 bases. The germline gives CDR1 MNHNY, CDR2 SVGAGI (reference sequence). V was clipped by 5 bases and J by 8 bases; unmatched bases: 7. The CDR3 loop spans 14 amino acids. The CDR3 sequence: CASSDPGQGVGYTF. CDR3 in DNA: TGTGCCAGCAGTGACCCGGGACAGGGGGTCGGCTACACCTTC.

The chain uses TRBV18 and TRBJ2-6, with D hard to call. The germline V gene encodes CDR1 KGHSH and CDR2 LQKENI. The CDR3 loop spans 15 amino acids. V lost 2 bases and J lost 0, with 5 bases in between. CDR3 sequence (DNA): TGTGCCAGCTCACCAACTGGCTCTGGGGCCAACGTCCTGACTTTC. Translation: CASSPTGSGANVLTF.

This chain links TRBV9 with TRBJ2-7; no clear D gene. CDR3 length equals 14 residues. Trimming shortened V by 0 bases and J by 4 bases, and 11 bases separated the two germline ends. Germline V gene lookup returns CDR1 SGDLS and CDR2 YYNGEE. The CDR3 spells CASSVATGFYEQYF. CDR3 DNA: TGTGCCAGCAGCGTAGCTACCGGTTTTTACGAGCAGTACTTC.

CDR3 region: CASSEETPEQFF. CDR3 nucleotide sequence: TGTGCCAGTAGTGAGGAGACCCCTGAGCAGTTCTTC. The V and J genes are TRBV19 and TRBJ2-1; D is unclear. In germline, CDR1 is LNHDA, CDR2 SQIVND (reference sequence). Between the trimmed V and J ends, which lost 5 bases and 9 bases, there was a span of 11 bases. The CDR3 runs to 12 residues.

This clone has a single count. This chain joins TRBV28 and TRBJ1-5; 8 bases are a match to TRBD1. Looked up from germline, CDR1 is MDHEN and CDR2 is SYDVKM. The CDR3 contains 16 residues. V was pared by 5 bases and J by 7 bases, with 13 bases of the junction left unmatched. CDR3 region: CASSLHRDRIRQPQHF. DNA of the CDR3: TGTGCCAGCAGTCTGCACCGGGACAGGATAAGACAGCCCCAGCATTTT.

V and J are TRBV9 and TRBJ1-1; D is uncertain. From germline, CDR1 is SGDLS and CDR2 YYNGEE. The CDR3 has 14 residues. The ends were cut back, 3 bases at V and 0 bases at J, with 9 bases in the middle. The CDR3 sequence: CASSGGGMNTEAFF. The CDR3, as DNA: TGTGCCAGCAGCGGAGGCGGGATGAACACTGAAGCTTTCTTT.

The V gene is TRBV19, the J gene TRBJ2-3; 9 nucleotides line up with TRBD2. CDR3 length equals 15 residues. Germline loops: CDR1 LNHDA, CDR2 SQIVND (reference sequence). With V trimmed by 4 bases and J by 4 bases, 6 bases remained unmatched. Here the CDR3 DNA reads TGTGCCAGTAGTAGGGCTAGCGGGATAGCAGATACGCAGTATTTT. Residues: CASSRASGIADTQYF.

The genes are TRBV11-1 and TRBJ2-3; no firm D call. Germline V gene lookup returns CDR1 SGHAT and CDR2 FQDESV (reference sequence). V lost 3 bases and J 2 bases, leaving 6 bases between the germline ends. This CDR3 is 13 amino acids long. The CDR3 region is CASSFADTDTQYF. The CDR3 nucleotides read TGTGCCAGCAGCTTTGCGGACACAGATACGCAGTATTTT.

This chain links TRBV7-2 with TRBJ2-7; 7 bases align to TRBD1. The germline gives CDR1 SGHTA, CDR2 FQGNSA. V was clipped by 4 bases and J by 1 base; unmatched bases: 10. The CDR3 contains 16 residues. In nucleotides, the CDR3 is TGTGCCAGCAGCTCTCCTACCGGGACAGCATCCTACGAGCAGTACTTC. Amino acids: CASSSPTGTASYEQYF.

The chain carries TRBV9 and TRBJ2-3; 10 bases are a match to TRBD2. Germline CDR1 reads SGDLS; CDR2 reads YYNGEE. J gave up 3 bases and V 4 bases, and 5 bases lay outside the gene matches. The CDR3 runs to 15 residues. CDR3 bases: TGTGCCAGCAGCACCAGCGGGAGGGCGACAGATACGCAGTATTTT. This gives the protein CASSTSGRATDTQYF.

The chain recombines TRBV11-1 with TRBJ1-2; 8 nucleotides line up with TRBD1. Germline V gene lookup returns CDR1 SGHAT and CDR2 FQDESV (reference sequence). This CDR3 is built from 13 residues. V dropped 10 bases and J dropped 11; count of bases not matched to a gene: 15. Here the CDR3 reads CATLGGAGGAYTF. In nucleotides, the CDR3 is TGTGCCACCCTTGGGGGGGCAGGGGGCGCGTACACCTTC. Complete variable domain (other parts from reference TRBV11-1 and TRBJ1-2): EAEVAQSPRYKITEKSQAVAFWCDPISGHATLYWYRQILGQGPELLVQFQDESVVDDSQLPKDRFSAERLKGVDSTLKIQPAELGDSAMYLCATLGGAGGAYTFGSGTRLTVV.

This chain joins TRBV29-1 and TRBJ1-1; 8 positions agree with TRBD1. Germline lookup yields CDR1 SQVTM and CDR2 ANQGSEA. The CDR3 loop spans 17 amino acids. Losses at the gene ends were 0 bases for V and 3 bases for J; bases not matched to a gene: 12. DNA for the CDR3: TGCAGCGTTGAAGATTTTGGGCAGGGGGCTAGGGACACTGAAGCTTTCTTT. Translating it yields CSVEDFGQGARDTEAFF.

This clone has only one observation. The genes are TRBV27 and TRBJ1-2; D might be TRBD1 (6 bases). From germline, CDR1 is MNHEY and CDR2 SMNVEV (reference sequence). Trimming cost V 2 bases and J 1 base, with 11 bases left between them. The CDR3 loop spans 15 amino acids. The CDR3 is CASSLEPGDNYGYTF. The CDR3 region has the DNA TGTGCCAGCAGTTTAGAGCCAGGGGATAACTATGGCTACACCTTC.

The table lists this clone with a count of one. CDR3 in DNA: TGTGCCAGTAGCCCTCAGGGACTCTATGGCTACACCTTC. Its protein is CASSPQGLYGYTF. The V and J genes are TRBV19 and TRBJ1-2, with D maybe TRBD1 (5 bases). The CDR3 length is 13 residues. Germline lookup yields CDR1 LNHDA and CDR2 SQIVND (reference sequence). Trimming pared 6 bases from V and 4 bases from J, leaving 12 bases between.